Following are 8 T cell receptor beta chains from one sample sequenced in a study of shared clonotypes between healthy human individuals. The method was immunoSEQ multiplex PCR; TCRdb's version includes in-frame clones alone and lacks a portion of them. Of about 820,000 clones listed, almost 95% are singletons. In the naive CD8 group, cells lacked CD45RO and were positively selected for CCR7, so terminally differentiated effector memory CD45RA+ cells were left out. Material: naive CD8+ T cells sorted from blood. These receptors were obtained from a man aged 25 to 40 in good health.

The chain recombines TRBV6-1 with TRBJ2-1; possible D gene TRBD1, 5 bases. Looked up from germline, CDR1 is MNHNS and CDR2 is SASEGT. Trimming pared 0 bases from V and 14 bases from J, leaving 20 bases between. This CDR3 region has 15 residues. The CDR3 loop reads CASSEALQGPPDKFF. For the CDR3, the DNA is TGTGCCAGCAGTGAAGCGCTGCAGGGCCCACCGGACAAGTTCTTC.

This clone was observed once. The CDR3 here is CASSLLQATNEKLFF. In nucleotides, the CDR3 is TGTGCCAGCAGTCTACTACAGGCAACTAATGAAAAACTGTTTTTT. This rearrangement joins TRBV28 to TRBJ1-4; D is possibly TRBD1 (5 bases). The ends were cut back, 5 bases at V and 0 bases at J, with 10 bases in the middle. The CDR3 runs 15 residues. Germline values: CDR1 MDHEN, CDR2 SYDVKM.

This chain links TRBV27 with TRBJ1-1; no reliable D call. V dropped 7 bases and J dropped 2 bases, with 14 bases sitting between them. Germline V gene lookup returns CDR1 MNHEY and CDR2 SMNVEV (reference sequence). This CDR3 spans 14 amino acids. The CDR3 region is CASTLNFLNTEAFF. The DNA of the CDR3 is TGTGCCAGCACCCTGAACTTCCTAAACACTGAAGCTTTCTTT.

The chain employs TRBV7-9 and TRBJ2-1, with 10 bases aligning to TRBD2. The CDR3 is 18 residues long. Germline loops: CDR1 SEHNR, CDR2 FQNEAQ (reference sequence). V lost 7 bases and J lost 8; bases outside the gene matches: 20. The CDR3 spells CASNPRGASGSGRDEQFF. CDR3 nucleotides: TGTGCCAGCAACCCACGGGGGGCTAGCGGGAGTGGTAGGGATGAGCAGTTCTTC.

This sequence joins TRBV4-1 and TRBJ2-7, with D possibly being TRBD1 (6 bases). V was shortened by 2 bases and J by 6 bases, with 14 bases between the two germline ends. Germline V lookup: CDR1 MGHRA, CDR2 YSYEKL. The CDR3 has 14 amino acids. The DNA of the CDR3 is TGCGCCAGCAGCCAACTGGACAGAGTGGGCGAGCAGTACTTC. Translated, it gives CASSQLDRVGEQYF.

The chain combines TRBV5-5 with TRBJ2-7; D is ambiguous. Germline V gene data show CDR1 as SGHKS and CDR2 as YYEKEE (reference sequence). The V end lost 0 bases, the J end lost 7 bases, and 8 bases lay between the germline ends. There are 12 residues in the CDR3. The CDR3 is CASSLGLQEQYF. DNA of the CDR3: TGTGCCAGCAGCTTGGGACTGCAAGAGCAGTACTTC. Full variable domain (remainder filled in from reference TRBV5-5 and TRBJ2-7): DAGVTQSPTHLIKTRGQQVTLRCSPISGHKSVSWYQQVLGQGPQFIFQYYEKEERGRGNFPDRFSARQFPNYSSELNVNALLLGDSALYLCASSLGLQEQYFGPGTRLTVT.

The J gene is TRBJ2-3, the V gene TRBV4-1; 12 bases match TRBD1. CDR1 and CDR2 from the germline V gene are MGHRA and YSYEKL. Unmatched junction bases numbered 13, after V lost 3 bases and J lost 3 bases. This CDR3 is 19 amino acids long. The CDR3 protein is CASSHNPGQGAFRTDTQYF. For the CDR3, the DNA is TGCGCCAGCAGCCACAACCCGGGACAGGGGGCTTTTCGTACAGATACGCAGTATTTT.

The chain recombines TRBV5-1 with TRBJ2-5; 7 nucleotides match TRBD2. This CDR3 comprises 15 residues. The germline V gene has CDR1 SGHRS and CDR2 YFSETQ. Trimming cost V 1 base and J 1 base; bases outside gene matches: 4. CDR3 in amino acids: CASSLTSVFQETQYF. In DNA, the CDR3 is TGCGCCAGCAGCTTGACTAGCGTTTTCCAAGAGACCCAGTACTTC.